This T cell receptor beta chain was captured in a study of metastatic and nonmetastatic thyroid tumors. The study, taken as a whole, reports: Across blood and tumor, TCR beta diversity in malignant thyroid tumors was reportedly significantly higher than in benign nodules.

In the original processing: A classifier of distant metastasis in papillary thyroid cancer was built from CDR3 differences (across clinicopathological groups). Through MiXCR, TCRdb re-clonotyped the PCR reads. TCRdb, rather than the study authors, made the V and J calls. Among tens of thousands of clones listed, around 20% were seen once. A note on this clone: The antigen is unknown.

No treatment had been given to any patient before thyroid surgery. Input material: blood. This sequence originates from a male donor with papillary thyroid cancer or a benign thyroid nodule (not recorded which). Some clones in this sample may be carry-over from other donors' samples.

The CDR3 is CASSSVVIGETQYF. Here the CDR3 DNA reads TGTGCCAGCAGCTCTGTTGTTATCGGGGAGACCCAGTACTTC. The chain employs TRBV7-8 and TRBJ2-5, with D unresolved. Germline CDR1 SGHVS, CDR2 FQNEAQ. This CDR3 spans 14 amino acids. V was cut by 4 bases and J by 5 bases, with 14 bases left in between.